This T cell receptor beta chain was retrieved from a study of cytomegalovirus exposure and HLA in healthy donors. Germline lookup yields CDR1 MNHEY and CDR2 SVGAGI. V lost 2 bases to trimming and J lost 7 bases; unmatched junction nucleotides: 5. The CDR3 is 14 amino acids. Assay used: immunoSEQ multiplex PCR; TCRdb lists only in-frame clones, some missing. The sample lists 130,000 to 150,000 clones, nearly 90% occurring once. The chain joins TRBV6-5 to TRBJ1-1; TRBD1 aligns across 9 bases. The clonotype comes from a young woman in good health and CMV-seropositive. Input material: PBMCs. The CDR3 is CASSYRQGVHEAFF. In DNA, the CDR3 is TGTGCCAGCAGTTACCGACAGGGGGTCCATGAAGCTTTCTTT.